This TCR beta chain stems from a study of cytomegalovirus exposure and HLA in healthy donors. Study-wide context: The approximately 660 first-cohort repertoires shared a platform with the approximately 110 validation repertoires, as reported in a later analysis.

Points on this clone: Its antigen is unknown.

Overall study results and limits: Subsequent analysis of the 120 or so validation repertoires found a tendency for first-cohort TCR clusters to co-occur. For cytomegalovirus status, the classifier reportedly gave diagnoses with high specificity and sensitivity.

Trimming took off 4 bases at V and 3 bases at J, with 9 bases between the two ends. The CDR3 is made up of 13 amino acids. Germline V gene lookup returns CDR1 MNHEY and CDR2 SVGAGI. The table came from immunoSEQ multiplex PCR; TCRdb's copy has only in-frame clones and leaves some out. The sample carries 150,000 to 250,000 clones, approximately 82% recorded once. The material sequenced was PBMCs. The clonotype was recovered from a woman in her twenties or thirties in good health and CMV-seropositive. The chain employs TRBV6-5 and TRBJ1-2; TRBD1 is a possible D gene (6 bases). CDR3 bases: TGTGCCAGCAGTTTAGGGGGTGACTATGGCTACACCTTC. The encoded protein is CASSLGGDYGYTF.